Shown below are 2 T cell receptor beta chains from a single sample sequenced in a study of CD8 T cells in ankylosing spondylitis. MiXCR was run by TCRdb on the 5' RACE reads, yielding one entry per CDR3 protein. The table includes 300,000 to 350,000 distinct CDR3 sequences, roughly 14% detected once. Input material: blood, either unsorted or a sorted T cell fraction (not recorded which). The origin of the receptors is a male donor with ankylosing spondylitis or in good health (not recorded which).

This clonotype has only a few counts. The rearrangement joins TRBV9 to TRBJ2-3; perhaps TRBD2 as D (6 bases). Between the trimmed V and J ends, which lost 5 bases and 6 bases, there was a span of 19 bases. Germline V gives CDR1 SGDLS, CDR2 YYNGEE. The CDR3 length is 15 residues. Here the CDR3 DNA reads TGTGCCAGCAGTTCTTGGGGAGGCCGGGGGGATACGCAGTATTTT. This sequence encodes CASSSWGGRGDTQYF.

This clonotype was found many times. This chain uses TRBV18 with TRBJ2-6; D is undetermined. CDR1 is KGHSH, CDR2 LQKENI, per germline. The CDR3 is made up of 15 amino acids. The V gene lost 4 bases and the J gene lost 0 bases, with 7 bases spanning the gap. CDR3 sequence reads: CASSLLYSGANVLTF. CDR3 DNA: TGTGCCAGCTCACTCCTATACTCTGGGGCCAACGTCCTGACTTTC. Looking up the rest from reference TRBV18 and TRBJ2-6 gives the full variable domain: NAGVMQNPRHLVRRRGQEARLRCSPMKGHSHVYWYRQLPEEGLKFMVYLQKENIIDESGMPKERFSAEFPKEGPSILRIQQVVRGDSAAYFCASSLLYSGANVLTFGAGSRLTVL.